One sample yielded the 2 T cell receptor beta chains listed below, sequenced in a study of neurological immune-mediated disorders. Using its own MiXCR run on the 5' RACE reads, TCRdb lists one record per CDR3 protein. The sample includes some 77,000 distinct CDR3 sequences, roughly 10% seen only once; the top ten take 1.5% to 2%. The sample consisted of PBMCs. These TCRs come from a man aged 50 to 60 in good health.

This clonotype has just a few counts. The chain links TRBV30 to TRBJ1-1; D is ambiguous. Trimming pared 1 base from V and 2 bases from J, leaving 11 bases between. Germline V gives CDR1 GTSNPN, CDR2 SVGIG (reference sequence). The CDR3 length is 14 residues. CDR3 nucleotide sequence: TGTGCCTGGAGTGGGGATTGGAGCAACACTGAAGCTTTCTTT. Translating gives CAWSGDWSNTEAFF.

This clonotype showed up many times. The V call is TRBV7-9, the J call TRBJ2-7; no clear D gene. V shed 4 bases and J shed 2 bases, with 6 bases lying between them. Looked up from germline, CDR1 is SEHNR and CDR2 is FQNEAQ (reference sequence). This CDR3 has 12 residues. The CDR3 loop reads CASSSSAYEQYF. DNA for the CDR3: TGTGCCAGCAGCTCCTCAGCCTACGAGCAGTACTTC.